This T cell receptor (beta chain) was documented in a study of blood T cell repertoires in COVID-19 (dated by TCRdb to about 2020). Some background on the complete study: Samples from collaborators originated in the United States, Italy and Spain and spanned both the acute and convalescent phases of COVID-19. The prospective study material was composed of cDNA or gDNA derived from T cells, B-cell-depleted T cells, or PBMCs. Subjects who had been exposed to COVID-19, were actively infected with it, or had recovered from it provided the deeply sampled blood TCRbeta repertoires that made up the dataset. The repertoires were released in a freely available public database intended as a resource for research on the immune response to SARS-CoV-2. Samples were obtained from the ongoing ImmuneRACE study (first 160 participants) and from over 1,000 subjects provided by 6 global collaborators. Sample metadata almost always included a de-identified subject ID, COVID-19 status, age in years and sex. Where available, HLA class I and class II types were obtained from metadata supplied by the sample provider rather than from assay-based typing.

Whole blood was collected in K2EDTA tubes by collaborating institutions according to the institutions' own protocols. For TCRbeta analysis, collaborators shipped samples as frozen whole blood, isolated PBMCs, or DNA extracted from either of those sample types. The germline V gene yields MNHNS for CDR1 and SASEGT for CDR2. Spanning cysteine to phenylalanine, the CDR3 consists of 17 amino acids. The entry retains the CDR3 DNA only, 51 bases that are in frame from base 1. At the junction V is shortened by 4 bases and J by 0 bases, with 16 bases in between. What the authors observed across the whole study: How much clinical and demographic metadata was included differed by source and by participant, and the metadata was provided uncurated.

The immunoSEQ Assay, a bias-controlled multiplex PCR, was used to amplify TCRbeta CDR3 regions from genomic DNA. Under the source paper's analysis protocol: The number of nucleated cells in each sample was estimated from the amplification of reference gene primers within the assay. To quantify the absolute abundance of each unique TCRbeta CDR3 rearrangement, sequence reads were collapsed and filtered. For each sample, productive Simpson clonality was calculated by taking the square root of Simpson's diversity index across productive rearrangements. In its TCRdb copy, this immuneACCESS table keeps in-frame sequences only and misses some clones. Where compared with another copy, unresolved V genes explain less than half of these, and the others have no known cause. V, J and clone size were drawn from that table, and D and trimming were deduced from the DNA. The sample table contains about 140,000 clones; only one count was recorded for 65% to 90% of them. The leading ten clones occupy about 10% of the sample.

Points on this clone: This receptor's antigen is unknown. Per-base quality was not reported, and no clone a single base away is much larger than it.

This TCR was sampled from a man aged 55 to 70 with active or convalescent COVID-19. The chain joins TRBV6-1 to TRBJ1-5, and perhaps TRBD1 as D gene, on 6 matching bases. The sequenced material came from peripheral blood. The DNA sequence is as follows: TGTGCCAGCAGTGCATTCGGACAGTCTTTTAGCAATCAGCCCCAGCATTTT. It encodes CASSAFGQSFSNQPQHF.